What follows describes a single T cell receptor (beta chain). This entry comes from a study of OX40 agonist ivuxolimab in advanced cancers. The method was immunoSEQ multiplex PCR; TCRdb's version includes in-frame clones alone and lacks a portion of them. Of roughly 75,000 clones listed, approximately 86% are singletons. CDR3 length: 15 residues. V was trimmed by 2 bases and J by 5 bases, leaving 12 bases between them. Germline loops: CDR1 SGHVS, CDR2 FQNEAQ. Sequenced here: CD4+ or CD8+ T cells sorted from blood, sampled in a trial of the OX40 agonist ivuxolimab. This receptor was taken from an adult with an advanced solid tumor such as melanoma, head and neck, liver or kidney cancer. V and J are TRBV7-8 and TRBJ2-2; tentatively, D is TRBD2 (6 bases). The CDR3 nucleotides read TGTGCCAGCAGCTTATTCCGGGAGAGAACCGGGGAGCTGTTTTTT. Translating it yields CASSLFRERTGELFF.